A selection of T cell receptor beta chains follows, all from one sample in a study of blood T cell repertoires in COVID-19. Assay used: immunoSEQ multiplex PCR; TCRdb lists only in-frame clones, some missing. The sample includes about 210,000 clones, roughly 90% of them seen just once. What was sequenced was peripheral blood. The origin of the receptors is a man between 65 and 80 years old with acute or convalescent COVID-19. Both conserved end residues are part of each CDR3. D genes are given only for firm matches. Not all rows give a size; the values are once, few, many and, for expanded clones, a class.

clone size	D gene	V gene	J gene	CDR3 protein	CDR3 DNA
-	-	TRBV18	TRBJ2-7	CASTTGLTSYEQYF	TGTGCCAGCACTACAGGATTAACTTCCTACGAGCAGTACTTC
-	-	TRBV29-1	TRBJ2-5	CSVSEETQYF	TGCAGCGTATCAGAAGAGACCCAGTACTTC
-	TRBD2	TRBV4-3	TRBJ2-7	CASSQDPSGSLEQYF	TGCGCCAGCAGCCAAGATCCGAGCGGGAGTCTCGAGCAGTACTTC
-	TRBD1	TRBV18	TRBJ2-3	CASSRTGPGTHF	TGTGCCAGCTCACGGACAGGTCCAGGGACGCATTTT
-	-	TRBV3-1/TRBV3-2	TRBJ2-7	CASSLTADYEQYF	TGTGCCAGCAGCCTTACAGCGGACTACGAGCAGTACTTC
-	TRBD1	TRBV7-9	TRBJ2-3	CASSFGDRGLADTQYF	TGTGCCAGCAGCTTTGGAGACAGGGGGCTTGCAGATACGCAGTATTTT
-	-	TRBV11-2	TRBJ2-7	CASSLSALWEQYF	TGTGCCAGCAGCTTATCCGCGTTGTGGGAGCAGTACTTC
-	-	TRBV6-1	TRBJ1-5	CASSEGTDQHF	TGTGCCAGCAGTGAAGGGACAGATCAGCATTTT
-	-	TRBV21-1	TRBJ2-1	CASSWLGQGRDYHNLRNEQFF	TGTGCCAGCAGCTGGCTAGGACAGGGCCGGGACTACCACAATTTGCGCAATGAGCAGTTCTTC
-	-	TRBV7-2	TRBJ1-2	CASKYAASVGYTF	TGTGCCAGCAAATACGCAGCGTCTGTTGGCTACACCTTC
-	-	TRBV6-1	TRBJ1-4	CASSERYSLNEKLFF	TGTGCCAGCAGTGAAAGATACAGCCTTAATGAAAAACTGTTTTTT
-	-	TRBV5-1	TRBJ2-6	CASSLILQGAGANVLTF	TGCGCCAGCAGCTTGATACTTCAGGGCGCCGGGGCCAACGTCCTGACTTTC
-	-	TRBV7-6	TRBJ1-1	CASSSEGGAEAFF	TGTGCCAGCAGCTCTGAAGGGGGGGCCGAAGCTTTCTTT
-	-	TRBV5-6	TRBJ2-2	CASSLYQGNTGELFF	TGTGCCAGCAGCTTATATCAGGGAAACACCGGGGAGCTGTTTTTT
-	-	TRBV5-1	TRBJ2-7	CASSPTPAGRYEQYF	TGCGCCAGCAGCCCGACACCCGCCGGAAGATACGAGCAGTACTTC
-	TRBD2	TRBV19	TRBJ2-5	CASSLRLAGVWGETQYF	TGTGCCAGTAGTCTACGACTAGCGGGAGTATGGGGAGAGACCCAGTACTTC
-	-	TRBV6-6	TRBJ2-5	CASLRTSWETQYF	TGTGCCAGCCTGAGGACTTCCTGGGAGACCCAGTACTTC
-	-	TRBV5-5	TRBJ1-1	CASRPGVMGTEAFF	TGTGCCAGCAGACCAGGGGTGATGGGCACTGAAGCTTTCTTT
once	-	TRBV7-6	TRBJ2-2	CASSLVSGPINTGELFF	TGTGCCAGCAGCTTGGTTAGTGGGCCGATAAACACCGGGGAGCTGTTTTTT
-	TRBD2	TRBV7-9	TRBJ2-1	CASSLSGRRNEQFF	TGTGCCAGCAGCCTTAGCGGGAGGAGGAATGAGCAGTTCTTC
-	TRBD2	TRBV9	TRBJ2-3	CASSATLTSGNSDTQYF	TGTGCCAGCAGCGCCACCTTGACTAGCGGGAATTCAGATACGCAGTATTTT
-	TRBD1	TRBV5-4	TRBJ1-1	CASSLKQGANTEAFF	TGTGCCAGCAGCTTGAAACAGGGGGCGAATACTGAAGCTTTCTTT
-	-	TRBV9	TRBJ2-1	CASSVSSSTEQFF	TGTGCCAGCAGCGTGTCCTCTAGCACTGAGCAGTTCTTC
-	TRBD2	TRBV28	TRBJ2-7	CASRTGSSVGGYEQYF	TGTGCCAGCAGGACCGGGTCCTCAGTGGGGGGGTACGAGCAGTACTTC
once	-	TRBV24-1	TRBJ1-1	CATKDSLNTEAFF	TGTGCCACCAAGGACAGTTTGAACACTGAAGCTTTCTTT
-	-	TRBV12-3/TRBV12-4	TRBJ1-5	CASGSSRNQPQHF	TGTGCCAGCGGTTCGAGCCGCAATCAGCCCCAGCATTTT
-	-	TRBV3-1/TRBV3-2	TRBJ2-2	CASSLRERNTGELFF	TGTGCCAGCAGCCTCAGGGAAAGAAACACCGGGGAGCTGTTTTTT
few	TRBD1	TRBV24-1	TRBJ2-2	CATSARRRTGLTGELFF	TGTGCCACCAGTGCAAGAAGGAGGACAGGGCTCACCGGGGAGCTGTTTTTT
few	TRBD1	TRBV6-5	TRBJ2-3	CASSSPGQGSDTQYF	TGTGCCAGCAGTTCCCCGGGACAGGGGTCAGATACGCAGTATTTT
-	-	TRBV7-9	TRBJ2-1	CASSLKGYSSYNEQFF	TGTGCCAGCAGCTTAAAGGGGTACAGCTCCTACAATGAGCAGTTCTTC
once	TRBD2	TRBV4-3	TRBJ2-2	CASSQDFTGRATGELFF	TGCGCCAGCAGCCAAGATTTCACCGGGAGGGCCACCGGGGAGCTGTTTTTT
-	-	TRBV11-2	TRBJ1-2	CASSPRDSGYTF	TGTGCCAGCAGCCCCCGAGACAGTGGCTACACCTTC
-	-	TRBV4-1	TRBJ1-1	CASSQDSSIVTEAFF	TGCGCCAGCAGCCAAGATAGTAGCATTGTGACTGAAGCTTTCTTT
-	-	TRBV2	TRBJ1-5	CASTSEALSNQPQHF	TGTGCCAGCACCTCCGAGGCACTAAGCAATCAGCCCCAGCATTTT
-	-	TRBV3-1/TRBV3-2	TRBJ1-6	CASSPQGFNSPLHF	TGTGCCAGCAGCCCCCAGGGGTTTAATTCACCCCTCCACTTT
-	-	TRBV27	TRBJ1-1	CASSFATQGGWRTEAFF	TGTGCCAGCAGTTTCGCTACACAGGGAGGGTGGAGGACTGAAGCTTTCTTT
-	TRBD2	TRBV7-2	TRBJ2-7	CASSAPGLAGGITKYF	TGTGCCAGCAGCGCCCCGGGACTAGCGGGAGGGATCACCAAGTACTTC
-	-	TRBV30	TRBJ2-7	CAWGQNYEQYF	TGTGCCTGGGGACAGAACTACGAGCAGTACTTC
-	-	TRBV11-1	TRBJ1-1	CASSADRNTEAFF	TGTGCCAGCAGCGCAGACAGAAACACTGAAGCTTTCTTT
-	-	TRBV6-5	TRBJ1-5	CASSYSEGNQPQHF	TGTGCCAGCAGTTACTCGGAGGGTAATCAGCCCCAGCATTTT
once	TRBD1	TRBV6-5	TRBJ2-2	CASSYEGANTGELFF	TGTGCCAGCAGTTACGAGGGGGCCAACACCGGGGAGCTGTTTTTT
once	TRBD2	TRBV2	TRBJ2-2	CASSKGLPSGELFF	TGTGCCAGCAGCAAGGGACTACCGTCCGGGGAGCTGTTTTTT
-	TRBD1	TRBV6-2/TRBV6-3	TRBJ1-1	CASSHLTGDRVLANTEAFF	TGTGCCAGCAGCCACCTAACAGGGGACAGGGTTTTAGCGAACACTGAAGCTTTCTTT
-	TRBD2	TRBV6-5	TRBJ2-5	CASTNPGGETQYF	TGTGCCAGCACTAACCCGGGGGGGGAGACCCAGTACTTC
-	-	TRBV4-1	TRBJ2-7	CASSQVVRDYEQYF	TGCGCCAGCAGCCAAGTGGTCAGGGACTACGAGCAGTACTTC